One and the same sample provided the 3 T cell receptor beta chains below, sequenced in a study of T cells in Graves' hyperthyroidism and ophthalmopathy. What was amplified from RNA transcripts were TCR beta CDR3 regions. A first-round RT-PCR of the TCR CDR3 used the HTBI primer set. One entry per CDR3 protein results from TCRdb running MiXCR on the multiplex PCR reads. Of a few hundred thousand distinct CDR3 sequences listed, approximately 13% are singletons. The material sequenced was blood. These receptors were obtained from a man aged 30 to 45 with Graves' hyperthyroidism that later progressed to Graves' ophthalmopathy.

The chain recombines TRBV29-1 with TRBJ1-3, with D unresolved. Germline V lookup: CDR1 SQVTM, CDR2 ANQGSEA. CDR3 length equals 13 residues. Trimming shortened V by 6 bases and J by 6 bases, and 15 bases separated the two germline ends. In nucleotides, the CDR3 is TGCAGCGTCGTTACACGCCCTCTAAACACCATATATTTT. Translation gives CSVVTRPLNTIYF. Variable domain in full (rest from reference TRBV29-1 and TRBJ1-3): SAVISQKPSRDICQRGTSLTIQCQVDSQVTMMFWYRQQPGQSLTLIATANQGSEATYESGFVIDKFPISRPNLTFSTLTVSNMSPEDSSIYLCSVVTRPLNTIYFGEGSWLTVV.

The chain uses TRBV6-1 and TRBJ1-1, with D perhaps TRBD1 (5 bases). The germline V gene encodes CDR1 MNHNS and CDR2 SASEGT. The CDR3 has 15 amino acids. V lost 6 bases to trimming and J lost 4 bases, with 18 bases between them. For the CDR3, the DNA is TGTGCCAGCAGGAAGACAGTAACACCGGGCACTGAAGCTTTCTTT. Its protein is CASRKTVTPGTEAFF.

The table lists this clonotype with many counts. The CDR3 DNA reads TGTGCCAGCAGTTTAGCGGCAGGGGCGGTTGAAGCTTTCTTT. This gives the protein CASSLAAGAVEAFF. The chain carries TRBV12-3 or TRBV12-4 and TRBJ1-1, with a possible D match to TRBD1 (6 bases). The V and J ends lost 0 bases and 7 bases respectively, with 12 bases between them. This CDR3 is 14 amino acids long.